Below, 13 T cell receptor delta chains from the same sample are listed, as sequenced in a study of gamma-delta T cells after stem cell transplantation. TCRdb re-called clones from the RT-PCR reads via CATT. The profile covers a few thousand delta-chain clones, with approximately 3.1% appearing a single time and just over 20% taken by the ten largest. Input material: gamma-delta T cells. All receptors derive from a human donor. It is not recorded whose cells these are; they may come from a transplant donor.

Worth noting for this clone: TCRdb pairs this DNA with a much larger clone's protein that differs at residue 3, likely a read error; the protein shown was translated from the DNA. V usage is TRDV2 and J usage is TRDJ1, with TRDD3 identical over 9 bases. The CDR3 has 19 amino acids. Germline V gene lookup returns CDR1 GEAIGNYY and CDR2 EKD. This CDR3 reads CAYDTVRGILSTWADKLIF. The CDR3 DNA sequence: TGTGCCTATGACACCGTAAGGGGGATACTTTCAACTTGGGCCGATAAACTCATCTTT.

The genes are TRDV2 and TRDJ1; TRDD3 matches at 9 bases. CDR3 length: 18 residues. Germline V CDR1 and CDR2: GEAIGNYY, EKD. The J segment lost 2 bases and the V segment lost 3 bases, leaving 15 bases of the junction unmatched. The CDR3 coding sequence is TGTGCCTGTGACTCGGTCCGTACTGGGGGACGCCGGACCGATAAACTCATCTTT. Amino acids: CACDSVRTGGRRTDKLIF.

By proportion, this clone is large (0.1 to 1%). This chain connects TRDV2 to TRDJ1; D is perhaps TRDD3 (6 bases). The CDR3 has 19 residues. Germline CDR1 GEAIGNYY, CDR2 EKD. V was cut by 0 bases and J by 3 bases, with 25 bases left in between. In nucleotides, the CDR3 is TGTGCCTGTGACACCGTCGGCCGTGGGGGTGTAATGATTGCCGATAAACTCATCTTT. Translating gives CACDTVGRGGVMIADKLIF.

In regard to this clone: The TCRdb protein, from a much larger clone, departs from this DNA's translation at residue 15, likely by read error; the protein shown derives from the DNA. The genes are TRDV2 and TRDJ1, with TRDD3 identical over 9 bases. The germline V gene encodes CDR1 GEAIGNYY and CDR2 EKD. The CDR3 spans 17 residues. For the CDR3, the DNA is TGTGCCTGTGACCTACTGGGGGAGAGGGGGAACACCGATAAACACATCTTT. Amino acid sequence: CACDLLGERGNTDKHIF.

A few counts support this clone. TCRdb lists the protein of a much larger clone for this DNA, which differs at residue 10, so this is likely a read error; the protein given here is translated from the DNA itself. V and J are TRDV2 and TRDJ1, with TRDD3 identical over 13 bases. With V trimmed by 7 bases and J by 0 bases, 13 bases remained unmatched. The V gene's germline CDR1 is GEAIGNYY and CDR2 EKD. This CDR3 is 18 amino acids long. The CDR3 here is CACDSLLGDTPDTDKLIF. CDR3 in DNA: TGTGCCTGCGACTCCTTACTGGGGGATACGCCCGACACCGATAAACTCATCTTT.

A word on this clone: A read error is likely here: a far larger clone is one base away. The sample has other DNA sequences that encode this CDR3 too. The CDR3 spells CACDPVLGDTRVTDKLIF. CDR3 sequence (DNA): TGTGCCTGTGATCCCGTACTGGGGGATACGAGGGTCACCGATAAACTCATCTTT. The rearrangement joins TRDV2 to TRDJ1; 13 positions agree with TRDD3. Germline V gene data show CDR1 as GEAIGNYY and CDR2 as EKD. V shed 4 bases and J 1 base; nucleotides not matched to a gene: 11. The CDR3 contains 18 residues.

Relative to its sample, this clone is medium-sized (0.01 to 0.1%). Other DNA sequences in the same sample also yield this CDR3. The CDR3: CACDTVSLPAAGGLYTDKLIF. DNA for the CDR3: TGTGCCTGTGACACCGTTTCCCTCCCGGCAGCTGGGGGTTTGTACACCGATAAACTCATCTTT. This chain links TRDV2 with TRDJ1; TRDD3 matches 7 bases. Germline CDR1 is GEAIGNYY and CDR2 is EKD. The CDR3 has 21 residues. The trim removed 0 bases at V and 0 bases at J, leaving 21 bases unmatched.

This clone was seen only a few times. The chain has TRDV2 and TRDJ1, with 8 bases matching TRDD3. Germline assignment: CDR1 GEAIGNYY and CDR2 EKD. V dropped 3 bases and J dropped 0; count of bases not matched to a gene: 11. The CDR3 runs to 17 residues. The CDR3 protein is CACDPILGAQYTDKLIF. The CDR3 nucleotides read TGTGCCTGTGACCCGATACTGGGGGCTCAGTACACCGATAAACTCATCTTT.

As for this clone: A much larger clonotype is one base distant, so this may be a read error. V usage is TRDV2 and J usage is TRDJ3; 12 bases map to TRDD3. Germline-derived CDR1 and CDR2 are GEAIGNYY and EKD. The CDR3 loop spans 22 amino acids. The CDR3: CACDTAYTGGYTASWDTRQIFF. DNA for the CDR3: TGTGCCTGTGACACCGCCTATACTGGGGGATACACTGCCTCCTGGGACACCCGACAGATATTTTTC.

Concerning this clone: This specimen includes other DNA sequences encoding the same CDR3. This chain uses TRDV2 with TRDJ1; TRDD3 aligns across 13 bases. The junction had 11 bases not matched to a gene; V was cut back by 4 bases and J by 4 bases. Germline V gives CDR1 GEAIGNYY, CDR2 EKD. The CDR3 loop spans 17 amino acids. CDR3: CACDPLLGDTRDDKLIF. The CDR3 DNA reads as TGTGCCTGTGATCCCTTACTGGGGGATACGCGTGACGATAAACTCATCTTT.

This clone was observed a few times. A read error likely explains why the TCRdb protein, taken from a much larger clone, differs from this DNA's translation at residue 5; the protein shown is translated from the DNA. The rearrangement links TRDV2 to TRDJ1, with 8 bases fitting TRDD3. CDR3 length equals 18 residues. Germline CDR1 is GEAIGNYY and CDR2 is EKD. With V trimmed by 0 bases and J by 2 bases, 13 bases remained unmatched. The CDR3 coding sequence is TGTGCCTGTGACACCATACTGGGGGGGATAAGGGAGACCGATAAACTCATCTTT. Amino acid sequence: CACDTILGGIRETDKLIF.

On this clone itself: A read error likely explains this, since a far larger clone differs by one base. The sample holds other DNA sequences that translate to the same CDR3. The rearrangement joins TRDV2 to TRDJ1; the D gene is possibly TRDD3 (6 bases). Germline V gene sequence: CDR1 GEAIGNYY, CDR2 EKD. CDR3 size: 16 residues. In DNA, the CDR3 is TGTGCCTGTGACTCCCTAAGTACTGGGAACACCGATAAACTCATCTTC. Translation: CACDSLSTGNTDKLIF.

A word on this clone: This could be a read error, since a much larger clone is one nucleotide away. This chain connects TRDV2 to TRDJ1, with D perhaps matching TRDD3 (6 bases). Per germline, CDR1 GEAIGNYY and CDR2 EKD. This CDR3 comprises 18 residues. CDR3 amino acids: CARDPVRGTRKDTDKLIF. The CDR3 DNA reads as TGTGCCCGTGACCCGGTGAGGGGGACCCGAAAGGACACCGATAAACTCATCTTT.